The 24 T cell receptor beta chains given below trace back to one sample, sequenced in a study of CD8 T cells in ankylosing spondylitis. Findings and limits, study-wide: Made up of eight highly homologous variants, a TCR beta motif appeared characteristic of ankylosing spondylitis blood.

For these receptors, no antigen is known. TCRdb independently ran MiXCR on the 5' RACE reads; one entry per CDR3 protein. Counted here are about 420,000 distinct CDR3 sequences, approximately 20% occurring once; the ten biggest clones make up roughly a sixth. Sequences were obtained from blood, either unsorted or a sorted T cell fraction (not recorded which). The receptors derive from a male donor with ankylosing spondylitis.

The chain joins TRBV11-1 to TRBJ2-2; 9 nucleotides align to TRBD1. CDR3 length equals 19 residues. V was clipped by 2 bases and J by 3 bases; unmatched bases: 13. Germline assignment: CDR1 SGHAT and CDR2 FQDESV (reference sequence). CDR3 protein: CASSLRFGQGYTDTGELFF. The CDR3 DNA sequence: TGTGCCAGCAGCTTAAGGTTTGGACAGGGGTATACGGACACCGGGGAGCTGTTTTTT.

This clonotype was seen a few times. Here the CDR3 reads CASRVAETQYF. DNA of the CDR3: TGTGCCAGCAGGGTCGCAGAGACCCAGTACTTC. The chain has TRBV12-3 or TRBV12-4 and TRBJ2-5; D is unclear. Trimming removed 6 bases from V and 4 bases from J, with 6 bases in between. This CDR3 spans 11 amino acids.

The rearrangement uses TRBV6-1 and TRBJ2-7, with 10 positions matching TRBD2. CDR1 is MNHNS and CDR2 is SASEGT in the germline V gene. The CDR3 contains 15 residues. V shed 5 bases and J 4 bases; nucleotides not matched to a gene: 8. The CDR3 sequence is CASSIQLAGPYEQYF. The CDR3 coding sequence is TGTGCCAGCAGTATCCAACTAGCGGGGCCTTACGAGCAGTACTTC.

J is TRBJ2-6 and V is TRBV11-1; 8 bases are a match to TRBD1. CDR3 length: 18 residues. Losses at the gene ends were 5 bases for V and 3 bases for J; bases not matched to a gene: 12. Looked up from germline, CDR1 is SGHAT and CDR2 is FQDESV (reference sequence). CDR3 nucleotides: TGTGCCAGCAGCCCTCCCGGGCAGGGGGCGTATGGGGCCAACGTCCTGACTTTC. Protein sequence: CASSPPGQGAYGANVLTF.

The chain is built from TRBV18 and TRBJ2-7, with 11 bases matching TRBD2. V gave up 2 bases and J gave up 7 bases; unmatched junction bases: 4. Germline assignment: CDR1 KGHSH and CDR2 LQKENI. CDR3 length: 14 amino acids. In DNA, the CDR3 is TGTGCCAGCTCACCAGTGGCTAGCGGGAGGGAGCAGTACTTC. Its protein is CASSPVASGREQYF.

This clonotype was seen ten or more times. This chain joins TRBV12-3 or TRBV12-4 and TRBJ2-5; 7 nucleotides align to TRBD2. CDR3 length: 13 amino acids. The J segment lost 3 bases and the V segment lost 8 bases, leaving 6 bases of the junction unmatched. CDR3 residues: CASSSGGEETQYF. The CDR3 coding sequence is TGTGCCAGCTCCTCGGGGGGAGAAGAGACCCAGTACTTC.

The chain joins TRBV5-5 to TRBJ2-7; the D gene is possibly TRBD1 (6 bases). The CDR3 runs 12 residues. The germline CDR1 and CDR2 sequences are SGHKS and YYEKEE (reference sequence). Between the trimmed V and J ends, which lost 4 bases and 11 bases, there was a span of 16 bases. The CDR3 sequence: CASSNGQTLEYF. The CDR3 coding sequence is TGTGCCAGCAGCAACGGACAGACCCTTGAGTACTTC.

This chain links TRBV3-1 with TRBJ1-4; D gene unclear. Trimming removed 0 bases at V and 3 bases at J, with 14 bases between. The CDR3 runs to 17 residues. Germline CDR1 LGHDT, CDR2 YNNKEL (reference sequence). The CDR3 DNA follows: TGTGCCAGCAGCCAAGATCGCGATCCTGGGGCTAATGAAAAACTGTTTTTT. Protein: CASSQDRDPGANEKLFF.

The chain couples TRBV7-2 to TRBJ2-1; D unresolved. The germline CDR1 and CDR2 sequences are SGHTA and FQGNSA. The CDR3 is 14 amino acids. V lost 3 bases to trimming and J lost 6 bases, with 12 bases between them. CDR3 region: CASSLSWTANEQFF. CDR3 bases: TGTGCCAGCAGCTTGAGTTGGACCGCCAATGAGCAGTTCTTC.

This clonotype turned up a few times. CDR3 residues: CASSTPGQGKGDTEAFF. The DNA for the CDR3 is TGTGCCAGTAGTACTCCGGGACAGGGGAAGGGGGACACTGAAGCTTTCTTT. The V gene is TRBV19, the J gene TRBJ1-1; TRBD1 aligns across 10 bases. V lost 4 bases to trimming and J lost 3 bases; unmatched junction nucleotides: 11. Germline V gene sequence: CDR1 LNHDA, CDR2 SQIVND (reference sequence). The CDR3 spans 17 residues.

This clonotype was seen more than once but under ten times. This rearrangement joins TRBV5-1 to TRBJ2-3; 8 positions agree with TRBD1. Trimming at V came to 1 base and at J to 0 bases, leaving 1 base not matched to a gene. CDR3 length: 15 amino acids. In germline, CDR1 is SGHRS, CDR2 YFSETQ. Here the CDR3 DNA reads TGCGCCAGCAGCTTGCGACAGGGGAGCACAGATACGCAGTATTTT. Protein sequence: CASSLRQGSTDTQYF.

Regarding this clonotype: At one end the junction does not follow the germline gene, possibly because of a read error. CDR3 in DNA: TGCAGCGTGGAAGGGTACAATGAGCAGTTCTTC. The encoded protein is CSVEGYNEQFF. This rearrangement joins TRBV29-1 to TRBJ2-1; the D is unclear. There are 11 residues in the CDR3. The germline V gene encodes CDR1 SQVTM and CDR2 ANQGSEA.

This clonotype was counted a few times. The genes are TRBV20-1 and TRBJ2-4, with a weak D call TRBD2 (6 bases). The germline CDR1 and CDR2 sequences are DFQATT and SNEGSKA (reference sequence). V gave up 6 bases and J gave up 5 bases, with 17 bases separating them. The CDR3 loop spans 14 amino acids. CDR3 sequence (DNA): TGCAGTGCCCCGGGGCGGGGCGGGGAAAACATTCAGTACTTC. As protein: CSAPGRGGENIQYF.

V usage is TRBV7-9 and J usage is TRBJ1-1; D remains unclear. The V gene lost 7 bases and the J gene lost 0 bases, with 9 bases spanning the gap. The CDR3 has 13 amino acids. Germline V gene lookup returns CDR1 SEHNR and CDR2 FQNEAQ (reference sequence). DNA for the CDR3: TGTGCCAGCAACCGTATTATGAACACTGAAGCTTTCTTT. This codes for CASNRIMNTEAFF. The whole variable domain, remainder taken from reference TRBV7-9 and TRBJ1-1, is DTGVSQNPRHKITKRGQNVTFRCDPISEHNRLYWYRQTLGQGPEFLTYFQNEAQLEKSRLLSDRFSAERPKGSFSTLEIQRTEQGDSAMYLCASNRIMNTEAFFGQGTRLTVV.

This rearrangement joins TRBV29-1 to TRBJ1-4; D unclear. The V gene lost 6 bases and the J gene lost 5 bases, with 13 bases spanning the gap. This CDR3 contains 13 residues. Germline-derived CDR1 and CDR2 are SQVTM and ANQGSEA. In DNA, the CDR3 is TGCAGCGTGGGTAGTGGGCGAAATGAAAAACTGTTTTTT. It translates to CSVGSGRNEKLFF.

This clonotype has only a few counts. The chain has TRBV10-2 and TRBJ2-7; TRBD2 might be the D (5 bases). The germline CDR1 and CDR2 sequences are WSHSY and SAAADI. CDR3 length: 15 residues. V shed 2 bases and J shed 2 bases, with 13 bases lying between them. The CDR3 protein is CASSEVIDGTYEQYF. CDR3 coding DNA: TGCGCCAGCAGTGAGGTAATCGACGGGACCTACGAGCAGTACTTC.

CDR3 sequence (DNA): TGTGCCAGCAGTTACTCGATGGGCCTGCAGAATTCACCCCTCCACTTT. The encoded protein is CASSYSMGLQNSPLHF. This rearrangement joins TRBV6-2 or TRBV6-3 to TRBJ1-6, with D unclear. Germline loops: CDR1 MNHEY, CDR2 SVGEGT. The CDR3 is 16 residues long. V was cut by 0 bases and J by 7 bases, with 13 bases left in between.

This chain links TRBV28 with TRBJ1-6; possibly TRBD1 for D (6 bases). Deletions cut 5 bases from V and 9 bases from J, with 17 bases between. The germline V gene has CDR1 MDHEN and CDR2 SYDVKM. This CDR3 is 15 amino acids long. The CDR3 nucleotides read TGTGCCAGCAGTATTCCAGGGGCAGGTCGTTCACCCCTCCACTTT. Its protein is CASSIPGAGRSPLHF.

V usage is TRBV12-3 or TRBV12-4 and J usage is TRBJ1-6; D possibly corresponds to TRBD1 (6 bases). The ends were cut back, 3 bases at V and 7 bases at J, with 10 bases in the middle. CDR3 length equals 14 residues. The CDR3 protein is CASSLYRANSPLHF. CDR3 DNA: TGTGCCAGCAGTTTGTACAGGGCCAATTCACCCCTCCACTTT.

This clonotype was counted between two and nine times. The chain carries TRBV19 and TRBJ2-2; D is unresolved. This CDR3 spans 15 amino acids. Germline V CDR1 and CDR2: LNHDA, SQIVND (reference sequence). Between the trimmed V and J ends, which lost 7 bases and 2 bases, there was a span of 14 bases. The CDR3 DNA reads TGTGCCAGTACCCTGACCGGGCCTAACACCGGGGAGCTGTTTTTT. This encodes CASTLTGPNTGELFF.

The V call is TRBV4-3, the J call TRBJ2-7; D is unresolved. CDR1 and CDR2 from the germline V gene are LGHNA and YSLEER. The CDR3 runs to 15 residues. V lost 0 bases, J lost 1 base, and 10 bases lay in between. CDR3 DNA: TGCGCCAGCAGCCAAGAGTCGGACCAATCCTACGAGCAGTACTTC. Protein product: CASSQESDQSYEQYF.

This clonotype has a handful of counts. The chain carries TRBV4-1 and TRBJ2-2; 7 bases line up with TRBD2. Trimming at V came to 4 bases and at J to 4 bases, leaving 15 bases not matched to a gene. The CDR3 loop spans 18 amino acids. Germline loops: CDR1 MGHRA, CDR2 YSYEKL. CDR3 in amino acids: CASSLRRGASGLTGELFF. The CDR3 DNA is TGCGCCAGCAGCCTTAGAAGGGGAGCTAGCGGACTCACCGGGGAGCTGTTTTTT.

This chain connects TRBV5-1 to TRBJ2-1; 7 positions agree with TRBD1. CDR1 and CDR2 from the germline V gene are SGHRS and YFSETQ. Losses at the gene ends were 3 bases for V and 8 bases for J; bases not matched to a gene: 8. The CDR3 is 14 amino acids. CDR3 in amino acids: CASSSGGQIHEQFF. In DNA, the CDR3 is TGCGCCAGCAGCTCAGGGGGACAGATCCATGAGCAGTTCTTC.

This clonotype was seen more than once but under ten times. This sequence joins TRBV24-1 and TRBJ2-3; TRBD2 matches at 13 bases. V lost 9 bases, J lost 1 base, and 0 bases stayed unmatched. Germline loops: CDR1 KGHDR, CDR2 SFDVKD. The CDR3 consists of 14 residues. In DNA form, the CDR3 reads TGTGCCACCGGGACTAGCGGGGGCACAGATACGCAGTATTTT. Amino acids: CATGTSGGTDTQYF.